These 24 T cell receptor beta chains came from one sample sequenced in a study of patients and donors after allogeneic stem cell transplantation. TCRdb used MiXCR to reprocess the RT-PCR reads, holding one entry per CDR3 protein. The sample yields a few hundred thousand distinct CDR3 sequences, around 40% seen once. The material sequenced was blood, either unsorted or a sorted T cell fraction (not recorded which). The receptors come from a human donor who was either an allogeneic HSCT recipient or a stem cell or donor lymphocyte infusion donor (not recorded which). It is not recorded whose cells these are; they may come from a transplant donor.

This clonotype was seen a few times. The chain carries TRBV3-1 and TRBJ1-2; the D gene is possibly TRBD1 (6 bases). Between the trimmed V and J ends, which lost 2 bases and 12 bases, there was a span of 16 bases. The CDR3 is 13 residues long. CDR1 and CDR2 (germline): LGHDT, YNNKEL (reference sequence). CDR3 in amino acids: CASSQKPGASNTF. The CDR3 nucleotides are TGTGCCAGCAGCCAAAAACCGGGGGCCTCAAACACCTTC.

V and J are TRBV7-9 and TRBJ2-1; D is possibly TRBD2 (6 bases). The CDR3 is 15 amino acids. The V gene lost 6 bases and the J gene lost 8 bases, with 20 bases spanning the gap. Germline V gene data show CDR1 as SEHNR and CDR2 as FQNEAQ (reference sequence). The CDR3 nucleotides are TGTGCCAGCAGTCTAATCCGGGACTCTCTCGATGAGCAGTTCTTC. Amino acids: CASSLIRDSLDEQFF.

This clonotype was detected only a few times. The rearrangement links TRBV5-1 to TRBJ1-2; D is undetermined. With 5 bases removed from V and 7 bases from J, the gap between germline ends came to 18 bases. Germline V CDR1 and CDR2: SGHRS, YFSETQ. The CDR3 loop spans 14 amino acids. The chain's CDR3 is CASSWGPGSPGYTF. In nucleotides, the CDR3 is TGCGCCAGCAGTTGGGGTCCCGGGAGCCCTGGCTACACCTTC.

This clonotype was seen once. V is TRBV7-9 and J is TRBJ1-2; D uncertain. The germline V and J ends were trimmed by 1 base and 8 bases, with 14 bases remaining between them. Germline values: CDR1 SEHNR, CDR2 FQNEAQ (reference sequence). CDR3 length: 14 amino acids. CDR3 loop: CASSLDGPGPGYTF. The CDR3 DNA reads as TGTGCCAGCAGCTTAGACGGGCCAGGTCCGGGCTACACCTTC.

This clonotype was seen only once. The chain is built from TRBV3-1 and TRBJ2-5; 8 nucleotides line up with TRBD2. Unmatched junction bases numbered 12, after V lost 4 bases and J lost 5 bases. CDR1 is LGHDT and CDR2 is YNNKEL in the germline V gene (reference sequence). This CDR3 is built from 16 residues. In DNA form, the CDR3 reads TGTGCCAGCAGCCGCCGAGGCGGGGGGCCTTGGGAGACCCAGTACTTC. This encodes CASSRRGGGPWETQYF.

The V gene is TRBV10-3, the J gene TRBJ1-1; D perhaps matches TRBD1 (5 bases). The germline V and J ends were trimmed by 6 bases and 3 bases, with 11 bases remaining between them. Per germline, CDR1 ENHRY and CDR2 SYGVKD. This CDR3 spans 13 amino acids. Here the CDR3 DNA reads TGTGCCATCAGGCGATTACAGGACACTGAAGCTTTCTTT. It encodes CAIRRLQDTEAFF.

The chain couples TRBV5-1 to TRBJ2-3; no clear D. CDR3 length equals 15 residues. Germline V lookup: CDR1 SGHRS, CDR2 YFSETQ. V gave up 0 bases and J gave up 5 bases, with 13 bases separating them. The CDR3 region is CASSLATYTGDTQYF. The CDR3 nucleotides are TGCGCCAGCAGCTTGGCGACATATACGGGAGATACGCAGTATTTT.

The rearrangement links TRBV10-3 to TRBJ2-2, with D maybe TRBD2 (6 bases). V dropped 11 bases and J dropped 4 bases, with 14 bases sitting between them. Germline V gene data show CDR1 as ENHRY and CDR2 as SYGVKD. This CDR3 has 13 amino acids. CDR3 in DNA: TGTGCCGTGATCTCGGGGGTCACCGGGGAGCTGTTTTTT. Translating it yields CAVISGVTGELFF.

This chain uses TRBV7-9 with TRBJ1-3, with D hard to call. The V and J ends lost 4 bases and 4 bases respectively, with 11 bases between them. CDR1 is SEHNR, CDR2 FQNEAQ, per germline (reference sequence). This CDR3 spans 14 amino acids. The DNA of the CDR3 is TGTGCCAGCAGCTGGACCCTAGAAGGAAACACCATATATTTT. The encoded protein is CASSWTLEGNTIYF.

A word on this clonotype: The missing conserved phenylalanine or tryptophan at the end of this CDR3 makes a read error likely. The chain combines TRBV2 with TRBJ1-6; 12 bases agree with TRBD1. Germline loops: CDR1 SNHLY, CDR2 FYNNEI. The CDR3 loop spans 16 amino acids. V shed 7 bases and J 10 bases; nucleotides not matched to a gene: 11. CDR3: CASTPPGQGARSPLHL. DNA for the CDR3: TGTGCCAGCACTCCACCGGGACAGGGGGCCCGGTCACCCCTCCACTTG.

The DNA of the CDR3 is TGCGCCAGCAGCCAAGGCCTCAATACGGGAACAGATACGCAGTATTTT. Translation gives CASSQGLNTGTDTQYF. The chain has TRBV4-3 and TRBJ2-3; D may be TRBD2 (5 bases). V lost 1 base to trimming and J lost 3 bases, with 14 bases between them. The germline V gene has CDR1 LGHNA and CDR2 YSLEER. This CDR3 has 16 amino acids.

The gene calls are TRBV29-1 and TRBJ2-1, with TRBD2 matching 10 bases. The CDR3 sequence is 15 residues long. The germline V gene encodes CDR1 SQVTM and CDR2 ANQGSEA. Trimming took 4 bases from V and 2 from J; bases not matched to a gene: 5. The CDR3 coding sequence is TGCAGCGTTGTGTCTAGCGGGGGAACCTACAATGAGCAGTTCTTC. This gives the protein CSVVSSGGTYNEQFF.

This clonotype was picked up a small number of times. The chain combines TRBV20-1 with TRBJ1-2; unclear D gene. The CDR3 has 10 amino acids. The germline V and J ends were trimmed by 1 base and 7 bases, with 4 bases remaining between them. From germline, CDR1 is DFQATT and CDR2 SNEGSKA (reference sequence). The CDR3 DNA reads TGCAGTGCTAGAGTTGGTGGCTACACCTTC. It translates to CSARVGGYTF.

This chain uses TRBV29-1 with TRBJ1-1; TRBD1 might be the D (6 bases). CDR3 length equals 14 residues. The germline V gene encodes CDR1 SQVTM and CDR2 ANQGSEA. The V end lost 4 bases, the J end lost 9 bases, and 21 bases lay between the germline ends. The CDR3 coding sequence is TGCAGCGTTGTGGGGACAATGGCTACCCCTCAAGCTTTCTTT. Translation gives CSVVGTMATPQAFF.

CDR3: CARDPRGQSGNTEAFF. In DNA, the CDR3 is TGTGCTAGGGACCCCCGGGGGCAATCGGGGAACACTGAAGCTTTCTTT. The genes are TRBV30 and TRBJ1-1; TRBD1 might be the D (6 bases). Germline assignment: CDR1 GTSNPN and CDR2 SVGIG (reference sequence). This CDR3 has 16 amino acids. The whole variable domain, filled in from reference TRBV30 and TRBJ1-1, reads SQTIHQWPATLVQPVGSPLSLECTVEGTSNPNLYWYRQAAGRGLQLLFYSVGIGQISSEVPQNLSASRPQDRQFILSSKKLLLSDSGFYLCARDPRGQSGNTEAFFGQGTRLTVV.

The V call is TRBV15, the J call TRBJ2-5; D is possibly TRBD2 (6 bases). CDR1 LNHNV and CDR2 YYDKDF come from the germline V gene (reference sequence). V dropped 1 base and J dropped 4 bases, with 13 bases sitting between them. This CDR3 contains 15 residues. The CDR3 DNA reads TGTGCCACCAGCAGAGGTGGCAGCGGGCGAGAGACCCAGTACTTC. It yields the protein CATSRGGSGRETQYF. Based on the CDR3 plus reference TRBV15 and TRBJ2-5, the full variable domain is DAMVIQNPRYQVTQFGKPVTLSCSQTLNHNVMYWYQQKSSQAPKLLFHYYDKDFNNEADTPDNFQSRRPNTSFCFLDIRSPGLGDTAMYLCATSRGGSGRETQYFGPGTRLLVL.

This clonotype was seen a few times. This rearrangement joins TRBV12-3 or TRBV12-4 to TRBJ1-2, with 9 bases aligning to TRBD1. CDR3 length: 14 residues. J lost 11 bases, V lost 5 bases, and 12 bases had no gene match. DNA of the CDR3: TGTGCCAGCAGTCCATTAGTACAGGGGGCCTTGTACACCTTC. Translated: CASSPLVQGALYTF.

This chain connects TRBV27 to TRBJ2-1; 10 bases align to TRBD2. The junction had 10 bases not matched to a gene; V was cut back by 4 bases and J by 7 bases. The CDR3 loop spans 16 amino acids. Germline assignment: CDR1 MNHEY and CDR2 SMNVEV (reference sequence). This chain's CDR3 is CASSSPGAGGLNEQFF. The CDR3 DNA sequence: TGTGCCAGCAGTTCCCCTGGAGCGGGGGGGTTAAATGAGCAGTTCTTC.

CDR3 loop: CASSPEWGVTEAFF. The CDR3 DNA follows: TGCGCCAGCAGCCCCGAGTGGGGGGTGACTGAAGCTTTCTTT. The chain carries TRBV5-1 and TRBJ1-1, with D possibly TRBD1 on 5 matching bases. The CDR3 contains 14 residues. V gave up 4 bases and J gave up 5 bases, with 15 bases separating them. CDR1 and CDR2 (germline): SGHRS, YFSETQ.

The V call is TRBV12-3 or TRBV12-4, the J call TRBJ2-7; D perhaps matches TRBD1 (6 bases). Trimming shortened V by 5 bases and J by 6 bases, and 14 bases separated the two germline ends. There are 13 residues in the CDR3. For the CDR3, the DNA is TGTGCCAGCAGTCTTGGGGGCGCGGCCGAGCAGTACTTC. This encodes CASSLGGAAEQYF.

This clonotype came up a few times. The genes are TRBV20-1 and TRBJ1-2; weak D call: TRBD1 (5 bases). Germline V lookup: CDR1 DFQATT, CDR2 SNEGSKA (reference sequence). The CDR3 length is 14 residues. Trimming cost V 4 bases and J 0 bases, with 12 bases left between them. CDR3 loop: CSATGGSPNYGYTF. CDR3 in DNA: TGCAGTGCTACCGGGGGTAGTCCTAACTATGGCTACACCTTC.

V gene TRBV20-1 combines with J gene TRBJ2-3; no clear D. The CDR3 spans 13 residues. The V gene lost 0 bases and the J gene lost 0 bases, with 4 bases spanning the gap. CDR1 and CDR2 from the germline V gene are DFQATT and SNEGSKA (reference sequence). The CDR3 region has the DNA TGCAGTGCTAGAGATGTGAGCACAGATACGCAGTATTTT. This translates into CSARDVSTDTQYF.

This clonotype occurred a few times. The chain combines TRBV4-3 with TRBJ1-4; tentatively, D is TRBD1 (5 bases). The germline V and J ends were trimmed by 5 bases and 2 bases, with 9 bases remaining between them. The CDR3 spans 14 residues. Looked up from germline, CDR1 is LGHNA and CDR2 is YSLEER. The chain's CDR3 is CASSAGGTNEKLFF. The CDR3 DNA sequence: TGCGCCAGCAGCGCGGGGGGGACTAATGAAAAACTGTTTTTT.

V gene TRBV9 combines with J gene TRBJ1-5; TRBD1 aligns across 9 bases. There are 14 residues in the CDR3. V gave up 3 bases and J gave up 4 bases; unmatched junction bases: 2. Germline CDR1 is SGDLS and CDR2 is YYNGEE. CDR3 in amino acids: CASSGTGVNQPQHF. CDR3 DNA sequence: TGTGCCAGCAGCGGGACAGGGGTGAATCAGCCCCAGCATTTT.